The entry below describes one T cell receptor (beta chain). The antigen is undetermined. The data originate from a study of T cell clusters in autoimmune cytopenias. Study-wide background: Healthy control donors averaged around 54 years of age, with a median of about 59 years. Study conclusions and caveats: TRB repertoire shifts in secondary cytopenia and chronic lymphocytic leukemia mostly reflected lymphoma, not autoimmunity.

The CDR3 is 13 amino acids. Germline CDR1 SGHDT, CDR2 YYEEEE. TRB amplification used roughly 250 ng of peripheral blood genomic DNA. One tube held mixed TRB-A and TRB-B primer pools for touch-down PCR. TCRdb processed the multiplex PCR reads again and assigns one entry to each CDR3 protein, with no DNA. The listing records more than 7,000 distinct CDR3 sequences. The same specimen was also included in a second study, on T cell repertoires in aging, cancer and after chemotherapy.

The receptor comes from a human donor in good health. The sample was peripheral blood. The V call is TRBV5-6, the J call TRBJ2-3. The CDR3 sequence is CASSPSGTDTQYF.